Reported below is one TCR beta chain. These data belong to a study of shared clonotypes between healthy human individuals. V dropped 6 bases and J dropped 3 bases, with 11 bases sitting between them. The length of the CDR3 is 13 residues. The germline V gene encodes CDR1 MNHEY and CDR2 SMNVEV (reference sequence). Original analysis: ImmunoSEQ yielded junction-only sequences lacking quality scores, so filtering differed. Here immunoSEQ multiplex PCR was the method, and the copy in TCRdb shows in-frame clones only, minus some. Clone size and the V and J calls come from that table; the DNA yielded D and trimming. The sample includes roughly 2,500,000 clones, roughly 93% of them seen just once.

The receptor's source is a young man in good health. Some clones in this sample may be carry-over from other donors' samples. The source material was naive CD4+ T cells from PBMCs. Specified subset: CD45RA+ positively selected. This chain connects TRBV27 to TRBJ2-5; D is undetermined. DNA of the CDR3: TGTGCCAGCAGCCCTTGGGTAGAAGAGACCCAGTACTTC. It codes for CASSPWVEETQYF.